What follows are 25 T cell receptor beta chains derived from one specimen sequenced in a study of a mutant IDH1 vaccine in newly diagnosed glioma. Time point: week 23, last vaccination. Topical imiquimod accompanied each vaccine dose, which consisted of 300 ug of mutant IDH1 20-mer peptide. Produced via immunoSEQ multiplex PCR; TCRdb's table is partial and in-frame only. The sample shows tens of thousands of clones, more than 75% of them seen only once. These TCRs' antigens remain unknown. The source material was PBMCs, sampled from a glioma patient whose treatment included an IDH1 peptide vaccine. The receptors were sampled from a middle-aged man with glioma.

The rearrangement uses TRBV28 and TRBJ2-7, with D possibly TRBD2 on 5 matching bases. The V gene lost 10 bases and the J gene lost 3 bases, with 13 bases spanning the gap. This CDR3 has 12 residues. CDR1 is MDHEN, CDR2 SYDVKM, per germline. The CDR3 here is CATALTSYEQYF. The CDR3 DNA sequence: TGTGCCACCGCCCTCACTAGCTACGAGCAGTACTTC.

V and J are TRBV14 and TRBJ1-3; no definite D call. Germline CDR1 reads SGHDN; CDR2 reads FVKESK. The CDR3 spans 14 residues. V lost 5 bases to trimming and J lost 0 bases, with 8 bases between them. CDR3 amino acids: CASSRTFSGNTIYF. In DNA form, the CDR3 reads TGTGCCAGCAGCAGGACTTTCTCTGGAAACACCATATATTTT.

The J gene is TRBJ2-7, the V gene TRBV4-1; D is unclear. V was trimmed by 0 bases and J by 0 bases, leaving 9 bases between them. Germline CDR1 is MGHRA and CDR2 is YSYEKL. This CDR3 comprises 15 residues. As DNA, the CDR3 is TGCGCCAGCAGCCAAGAGAGTGCCCTCTCCTACGAGCAGTACTTC. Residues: CASSQESALSYEQYF.

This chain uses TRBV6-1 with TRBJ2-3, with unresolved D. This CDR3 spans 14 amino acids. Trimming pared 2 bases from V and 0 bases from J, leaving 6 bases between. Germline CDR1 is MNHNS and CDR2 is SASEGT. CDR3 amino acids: CASSETISTDTQYF. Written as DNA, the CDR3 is TGTGCCAGCAGTGAAACCATCAGCACAGATACGCAGTATTTT.

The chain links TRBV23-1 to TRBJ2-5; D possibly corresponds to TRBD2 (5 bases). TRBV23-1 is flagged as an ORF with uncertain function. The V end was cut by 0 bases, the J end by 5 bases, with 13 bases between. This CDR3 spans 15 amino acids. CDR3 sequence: CASSQSPESGETQYF. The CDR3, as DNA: TGCGCCAGCAGTCAATCACCCGAGTCGGGGGAGACCCAGTACTTC.

This CDR3 is CASSFRDRGEKLFF. Written as DNA, the CDR3 is TGTGCCAGCAGCTTCCGGGACAGAGGTGAAAAACTGTTTTTT. The genes are TRBV11-2 and TRBJ1-4; 7 nucleotides line up with TRBD1. CDR1 is SGHAT, CDR2 FQNNGV, per germline. Unmatched junction bases numbered 5, after V lost 3 bases and J lost 7 bases. The CDR3 contains 14 residues.

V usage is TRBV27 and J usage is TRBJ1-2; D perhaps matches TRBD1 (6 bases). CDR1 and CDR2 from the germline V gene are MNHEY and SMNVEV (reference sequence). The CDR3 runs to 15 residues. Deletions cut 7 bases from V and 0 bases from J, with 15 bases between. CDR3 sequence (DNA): TGTGCCAGCACCCCGATGGGGGCACCTAACTATGGCTACACCTTC. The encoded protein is CASTPMGAPNYGYTF.

For the CDR3, the DNA is TGTGCCACCAGCAGAGTGACAGGGAACAATCAGCCCCAGCATTTT. Protein product: CATSRVTGNNQPQHF. The chain carries TRBV15 and TRBJ1-5; 7 bases align to TRBD1. This CDR3 region has 15 residues. The V segment lost 1 base and the J segment 3 bases; nucleotides outside the gene matches: 3. CDR1 is LNHNV and CDR2 is YYDKDF in the germline V gene (reference sequence). Looking up the rest from reference TRBV15 and TRBJ1-5 gives the full variable domain: DAMVIQNPRYQVTQFGKPVTLSCSQTLNHNVMYWYQQKSSQAPKLLFHYYDKDFNNEADTPDNFQSRRPNTSFCFLDIRSPGLGDTAMYLCATSRVTGNNQPQHFGDGTRLSIL.

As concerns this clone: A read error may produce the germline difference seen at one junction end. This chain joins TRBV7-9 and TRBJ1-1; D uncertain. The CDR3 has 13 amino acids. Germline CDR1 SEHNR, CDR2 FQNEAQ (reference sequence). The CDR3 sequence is CASRPGLDTEAFF. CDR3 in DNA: TGTGCGAGCAGGCCGGGCTTGGACACTGAAGCTTTCTTT.

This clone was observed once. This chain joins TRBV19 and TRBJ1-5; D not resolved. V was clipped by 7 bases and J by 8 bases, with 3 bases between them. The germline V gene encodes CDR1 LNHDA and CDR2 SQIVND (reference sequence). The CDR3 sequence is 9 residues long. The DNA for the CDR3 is TGTGCCAGTACAAAGCCCCAGCATTTT. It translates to CASTKPQHF.

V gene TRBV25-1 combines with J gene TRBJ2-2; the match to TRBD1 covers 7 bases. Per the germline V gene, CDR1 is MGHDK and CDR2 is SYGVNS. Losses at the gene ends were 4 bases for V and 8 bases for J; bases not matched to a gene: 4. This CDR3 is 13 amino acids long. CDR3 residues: CASSGTGAGELFF. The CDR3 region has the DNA TGTGCCAGCAGTGGAACAGGGGCTGGGGAGCTGTTTTTT.

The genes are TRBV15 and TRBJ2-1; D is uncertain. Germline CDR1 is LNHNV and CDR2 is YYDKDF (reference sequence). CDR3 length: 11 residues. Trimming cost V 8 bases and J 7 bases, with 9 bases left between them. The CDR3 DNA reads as TGTGCCACCTCGACACTGAATGAGCAGTTCTTC. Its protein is CATSTLNEQFF.

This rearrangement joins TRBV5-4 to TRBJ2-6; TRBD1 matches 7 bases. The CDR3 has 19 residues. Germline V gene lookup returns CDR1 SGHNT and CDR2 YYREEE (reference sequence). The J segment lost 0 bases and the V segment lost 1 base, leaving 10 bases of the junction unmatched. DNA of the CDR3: TGTGCCAGCAGCTTGCTTGCTACAGGGGAGATCTCTGGGGCCAACGTCCTGACTTTC. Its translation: CASSLLATGEISGANVLTF.

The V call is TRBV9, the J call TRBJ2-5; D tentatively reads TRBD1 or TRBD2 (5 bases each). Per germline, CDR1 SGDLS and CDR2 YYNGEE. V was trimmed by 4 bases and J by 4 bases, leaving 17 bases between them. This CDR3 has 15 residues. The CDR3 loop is CASSIGDRNVETQYF. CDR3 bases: TGTGCCAGCAGCATAGGGGACCGTAACGTAGAGACCCAGTACTTC.

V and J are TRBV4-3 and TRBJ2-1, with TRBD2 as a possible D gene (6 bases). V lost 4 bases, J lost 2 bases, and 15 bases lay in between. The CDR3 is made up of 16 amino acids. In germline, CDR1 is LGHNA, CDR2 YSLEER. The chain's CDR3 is CASSPFRELAYNEQFF. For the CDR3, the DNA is TGCGCCAGCAGCCCTTTCCGGGAGTTAGCCTACAATGAGCAGTTCTTC.

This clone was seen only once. The CDR3 is CATKTDSYGYTF. The CDR3 region has the DNA TGTGCCACCAAGACGGATTCTTATGGCTACACCTTC. The V gene is TRBV28, the J gene TRBJ1-2; D is ambiguous. The V end was cut by 10 bases, the J end by 5 bases, with 14 bases between. The germline V gene has CDR1 MDHEN and CDR2 SYDVKM. The CDR3 sequence is 12 residues long.

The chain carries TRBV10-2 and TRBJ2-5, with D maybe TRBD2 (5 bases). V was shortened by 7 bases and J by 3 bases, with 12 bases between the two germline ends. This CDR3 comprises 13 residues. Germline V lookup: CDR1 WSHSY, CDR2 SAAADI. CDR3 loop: CASMTGKKETQYF. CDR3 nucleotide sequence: TGCGCCAGCATGACGGGAAAAAAAGAGACCCAGTACTTC.

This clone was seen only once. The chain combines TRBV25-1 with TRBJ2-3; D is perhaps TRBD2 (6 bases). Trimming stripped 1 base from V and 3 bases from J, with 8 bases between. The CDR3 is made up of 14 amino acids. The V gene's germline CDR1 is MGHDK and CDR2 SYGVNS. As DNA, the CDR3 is TGTGCCAGCAGTGAATTTCTAGCGACAGATACGCAGTATTTT. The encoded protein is CASSEFLATDTQYF.

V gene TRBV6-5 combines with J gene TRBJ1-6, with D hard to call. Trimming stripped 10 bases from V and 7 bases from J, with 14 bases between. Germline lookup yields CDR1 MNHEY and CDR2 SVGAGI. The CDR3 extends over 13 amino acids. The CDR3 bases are TGTGCCACCAGCCGCCGGACGAATTCACCCCTCCACTTT. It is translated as CATSRRTNSPLHF.

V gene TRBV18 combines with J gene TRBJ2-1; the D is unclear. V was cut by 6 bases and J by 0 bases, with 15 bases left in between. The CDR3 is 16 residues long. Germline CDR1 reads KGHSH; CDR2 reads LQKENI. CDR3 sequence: CASSPSLQSSYNEQFF. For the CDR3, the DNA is TGTGCCAGCTCCCCTTCCCTCCAAAGCTCCTACAATGAGCAGTTCTTC.

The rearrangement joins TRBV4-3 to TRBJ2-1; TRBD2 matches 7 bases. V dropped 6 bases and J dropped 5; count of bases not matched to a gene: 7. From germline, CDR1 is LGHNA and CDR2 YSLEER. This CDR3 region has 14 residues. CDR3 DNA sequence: TGCGCCAGCAGTTTCTGGACTAGGAACAATGAGCAGTTCTTC. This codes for CASSFWTRNNEQFF.

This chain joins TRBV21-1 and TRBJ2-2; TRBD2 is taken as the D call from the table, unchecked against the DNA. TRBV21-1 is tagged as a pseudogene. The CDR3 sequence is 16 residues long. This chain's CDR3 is CASTYGGGANTGELFF. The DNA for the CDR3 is TGTGCCAGCACCTACGGGGGGGGCGCGAACACCGGGGAGCTGTTTTTT.

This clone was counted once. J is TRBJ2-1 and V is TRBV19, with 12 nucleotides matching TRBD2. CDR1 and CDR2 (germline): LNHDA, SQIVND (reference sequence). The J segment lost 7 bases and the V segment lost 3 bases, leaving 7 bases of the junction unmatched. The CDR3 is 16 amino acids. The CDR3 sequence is CASSISTSGSWNEQFF. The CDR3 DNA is TGTGCCAGTAGTATTTCGACTAGCGGGAGTTGGAATGAGCAGTTCTTC.

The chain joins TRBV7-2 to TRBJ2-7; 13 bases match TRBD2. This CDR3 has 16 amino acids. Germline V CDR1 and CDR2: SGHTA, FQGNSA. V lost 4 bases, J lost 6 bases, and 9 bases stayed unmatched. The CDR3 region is CASSSAGGLAGSEQYF. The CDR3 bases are TGTGCCAGCAGCTCAGCGGGGGGACTAGCGGGAAGCGAGCAGTACTTC. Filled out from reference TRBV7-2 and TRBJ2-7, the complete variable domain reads GAGVSQSPSNKVTEKGKDVELRCDPISGHTALYWYRQSLGQGLEFLIYFQGNSAPDKSGLPSDRFSAERTGGSVSTLTIQRTQQEDSAVYLCASSSAGGLAGSEQYFGPGTRLTVT.

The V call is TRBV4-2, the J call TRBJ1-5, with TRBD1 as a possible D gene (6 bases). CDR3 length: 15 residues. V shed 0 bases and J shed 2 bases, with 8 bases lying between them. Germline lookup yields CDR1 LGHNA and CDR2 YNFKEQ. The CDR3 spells CASSQETGGNQPQHF. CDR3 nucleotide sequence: TGTGCCAGCAGCCAAGAGACAGGCGGCAATCAGCCCCAGCATTTT.